The entry below gives a single T cell receptor (beta chain) sequence along with its context. The antigen remains unidentified. These data come from a study of a mutant IDH1 vaccine in newly diagnosed glioma. This CDR3 region has 15 residues. V dropped 1 base and J dropped 2 bases, with 9 bases sitting between them. Germline CDR1 reads SGHKS; CDR2 reads YYEKEE (reference sequence). Time point denoted: week 23, last vaccination. A 20-mer mutant IDH1 peptide at 300 ug was injected subcutaneously with topical imiquimod. Assay used: immunoSEQ multiplex PCR; TCRdb lists only in-frame clones, some missing. Among some 80,000 clones listed, 75% to 90% were seen once.

This sequence was found in a woman aged 45-60 years with glioma. The sample consisted of PBMCs, taken from a glioma patient whose treatment included an IDH1 peptide vaccine. V usage is TRBV5-5 and J usage is TRBJ2-2, with a weak D call TRBD2 (6 bases). Here the CDR3 reads CASSLMGGNTGELFF. The CDR3 region has the DNA TGTGCCAGCAGCTTGATGGGGGGTAACACCGGGGAGCTGTTTTTT.